This T cell receptor (beta chain) originates from a study of blood T cell repertoires in COVID-19. Across the whole study: From the United States, Italy and Spain came samples of acute and convalescent COVID-19.

How the authors handled the data: Amplifying reference gene primers gave estimates of nucleated cell counts. Sequencing used immunoSEQ multiplex PCR; TCRdb keeps in-frame clones, though not all of them. V, J and clone size are those of that table, while D and trimming were read from the DNA. Among roughly 200,000 clones listed, approximately 94% were seen once. The ends were cut back, 4 bases at V and 0 bases at J, with 23 bases in the middle. CDR1 SGHRS and CDR2 YFSETQ come from the germline V gene. This CDR3 contains 19 residues. Enrolled during active infection, Seattle patients were then followed longitudinally.

Sequencing input: peripheral blood. This clonotype originated in a man under 40 with COVID-19, enrolled during active disease. The chain carries TRBV5-1 and TRBJ2-1; D call uncertain. The CDR3 loop is CASSPKILGALSSYNEQFF. The CDR3 DNA is TGCGCCAGCAGCCCGAAGATATTGGGCGCCCTCAGCTCCTACAATGAGCAGTTCTTC.